This T cell receptor beta chain is from a study of cytomegalovirus exposure and HLA in healthy donors. Across the study: In an early release, HLA-typed donors contributed roughly 85 million unique TCR sequences.

The PCR used 60 Vbeta and 13 Jbeta primers. The assay was immunoSEQ multiplex PCR, and TCRdb's table has in-frame clones only and misses some. Of around 88,000 clones in the sample, approximately 79% were seen once. J gave up 7 bases and V 0 bases, and 8 bases lay outside the gene matches. Looked up from germline, CDR1 is SGHDT and CDR2 is YYEEEE. This CDR3 is 15 amino acids long. The sequence derives from a male donor in good health and CMV-seronegative. Sequenced input: PBMCs. The chain uses TRBV5-6 and TRBJ2-7; 9 positions agree with TRBD2. CDR3 DNA sequence: TGTGCCAGCAGCTTGGTAGTAGCGGGAGTCGGGGAGCAGTACTTC. Translation: CASSLVVAGVGEQYF.